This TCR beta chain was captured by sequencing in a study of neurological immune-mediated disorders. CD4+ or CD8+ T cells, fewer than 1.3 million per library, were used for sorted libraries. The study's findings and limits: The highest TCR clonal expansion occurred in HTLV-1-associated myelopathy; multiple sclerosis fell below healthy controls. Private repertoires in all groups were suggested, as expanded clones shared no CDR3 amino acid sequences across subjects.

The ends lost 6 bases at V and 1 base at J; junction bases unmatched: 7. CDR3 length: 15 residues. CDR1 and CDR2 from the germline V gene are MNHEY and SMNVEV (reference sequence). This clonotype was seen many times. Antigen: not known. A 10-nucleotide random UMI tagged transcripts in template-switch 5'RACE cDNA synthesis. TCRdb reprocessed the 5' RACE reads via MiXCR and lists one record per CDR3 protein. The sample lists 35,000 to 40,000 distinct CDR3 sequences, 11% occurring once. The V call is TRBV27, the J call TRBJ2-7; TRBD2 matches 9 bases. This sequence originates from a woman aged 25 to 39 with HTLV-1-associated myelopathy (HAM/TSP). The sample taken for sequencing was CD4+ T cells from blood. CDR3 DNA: TGTGCCAGCAGAAGGTCTAGCGGGGTTTCCTACGAGCAGTACTTC. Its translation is CASRRSSGVSYEQYF.